The T cell receptor (beta chain) described here comes from a study of shared clonotypes between healthy human individuals. Points from the study as a whole: Richness estimates generally favored naive over memory subsets.

Per germline, CDR1 KGHSH and CDR2 LQKENI. The V gene lost 3 bases and the J gene lost 8 bases, with 4 bases spanning the gap. The CDR3 contains 11 residues. About this clone: What it binds is not known. The same CDR3 also results from other DNA sequences found in this sample.

This table comes from immunoSEQ multiplex PCR, and its TCRdb copy is limited to in-frame clones, with some not included. The sample consists of fewer than 1.6 million clones, approximately 98.5% of them appearing once. The clonotype was recovered from a man between 25 and 39 years old in good health. Sequences were obtained from naive CD4+ T cells sorted from blood. Subset here: CD45RA+ positively selected. V and J are TRBV18 and TRBJ1-4, with D unresolved. The CDR3 sequence: CASSPGEKLFF. The DNA of the CDR3 is TGTGCCAGCTCACCTGGAGAAAAACTGTTTTTT.